This passage covers 30 T cell receptor beta chains from one sample sequenced in a study of cytomegalovirus exposure and HLA in healthy donors. This PCR relied on a set of 60 Vbeta primers and 13 Jbeta primers. The assay was immunoSEQ multiplex PCR, and TCRdb's table has in-frame clones only and misses some. The sample shows some 160,000 clones, roughly 75% of them seen only once. The sequenced sample was PBMCs. Source of these receptors: a man aged 35 to 55 in good health and CMV-seronegative.

This rearrangement joins TRBV11-1 to TRBJ2-5, with 15 positions matching TRBD2. The V and J ends lost 4 bases and 9 bases, in that order; junction bases with no gene match: 3. Germline V gene lookup returns CDR1 SGHAT and CDR2 FQDESV (reference sequence). The CDR3 extends over 14 amino acids. CDR3 sequence reads: CASSSRTSGRAQYF. The CDR3, as DNA: TGTGCCAGCAGCTCACGGACTAGCGGGAGGGCCCAGTACTTC.

The chain's CDR3 is CASSPGLGGDTQYF. The CDR3 DNA follows: TGTGCCAGCAGCCCAGGACTAGGGGGGGATACGCAGTATTTT. V is TRBV7-2 and J is TRBJ2-3; a weak D match, TRBD2 (7 bases). This CDR3 has 14 residues. CDR1 and CDR2 (germline): SGHTA, FQGNSA. V dropped 5 bases and J dropped 6 bases, with 15 bases sitting between them.

The chain carries TRBV12-5 and TRBJ1-5, with no clear D. Trimming removed 4 bases at V and 4 bases at J, with 11 bases between. The germline CDR1 and CDR2 sequences are LGHNT and FRNRAP. The CDR3 sequence is 14 residues long. The CDR3 region is CASGSKAGNQPQHF. DNA for the CDR3: TGTGCTAGTGGTTCCAAAGCCGGGAATCAGCCCCAGCATTTT.

The table lists this clone with a few counts. V usage is TRBV5-1 and J usage is TRBJ2-7, with 7 bases that match TRBD2. Germline V gene data show CDR1 as SGHRS and CDR2 as YFSETQ. With V trimmed by 4 bases and J by 2 bases, 6 bases remained unmatched. This CDR3 is built from 14 residues. CDR3 sequence: CASSPEREPYEQYF. In DNA, the CDR3 is TGCGCCAGCAGCCCGGAGCGGGAACCCTACGAGCAGTACTTC.

This chain uses TRBV5-6 with TRBJ2-7, with 7 bases identical to TRBD2. V gave up 2 bases and J gave up 3 bases; unmatched junction bases: 8. Looked up from germline, CDR1 is SGHDT and CDR2 is YYEEEE. This CDR3 comprises 15 residues. The DNA of the CDR3 is TGTGCCAGCAGCTTACATGCGGGAGAGGGCTACGAGCAGTACTTC. Translation gives CASSLHAGEGYEQYF.

The chain carries TRBV10-1 and TRBJ2-3; D possibly corresponds to TRBD2 (6 bases). CDR3 length equals 14 residues. V gave up 5 bases and J gave up 4 bases, with 13 bases separating them. Germline CDR1 is WNHNN and CDR2 is SYGVQD (reference sequence). The CDR3 here is CASSRRVGSDTQYF. The CDR3 nucleotides read TGCGCCAGCAGTCGGAGGGTCGGGTCAGATACGCAGTATTTT.

This rearrangement joins TRBV27 to TRBJ2-2; 11 bases align to TRBD1. Germline V gives CDR1 MNHEY, CDR2 SMNVEV (reference sequence). The CDR3 totals 17 residues. J was trimmed by 7 bases and V by 5 bases; bases with no gene match: 12. DNA for the CDR3: TGTGCCAGCAGTCCGCGGACAGGGGGCTCTACGGTCGGGGAGCTGTTTTTT. Its protein product is CASSPRTGGSTVGELFF.

This rearrangement joins TRBV20-1 to TRBJ2-5, with 7 nucleotides matching TRBD1. CDR1 is DFQATT and CDR2 is SNEGSKA in the germline V gene (reference sequence). The CDR3 runs 10 residues. The CDR3 here is CSPGGETQYF. The CDR3 nucleotides read TGCAGCCCAGGGGGAGAGACCCAGTACTTC.

Only a few counts were recorded for this clone. The chain carries TRBV19 and TRBJ2-1, with TRBD1 as a possible D gene (6 bases). CDR1 and CDR2 from the germline V gene are LNHDA and SQIVND (reference sequence). Trimming removed 7 bases from V and 3 bases from J, with 16 bases in between. There are 15 residues in the CDR3. In nucleotides, the CDR3 is TGTGCCAGTATCCCCACAGGGTCCCACTACAATGAGCAGTTCTTC. Its protein product is CASIPTGSHYNEQFF.

The CDR3 protein is CASSIMGTGHSNQPQHF. The CDR3 coding sequence is TGTGCCAGTAGTATTATGGGGACAGGACATAGCAATCAGCCCCAGCATTTT. The chain has TRBV19 and TRBJ1-5; 8 positions agree with TRBD1. Germline V lookup: CDR1 LNHDA, CDR2 SQIVND (reference sequence). The CDR3 runs 17 residues. The V and J ends lost 3 bases and 0 bases, in that order; junction bases with no gene match: 7.

This clone has only one observation. The chain couples TRBV4-3 to TRBJ2-1, with a tentative D call TRBD2 (5 bases). Germline CDR1 is LGHNA and CDR2 is YSLEER. This CDR3 contains 15 residues. V shed 2 bases and J shed 8 bases, with 16 bases lying between them. The CDR3 sequence: CASSQRGLHGDEQFF. The CDR3 DNA reads TGCGCCAGCAGCCAAAGAGGGCTACATGGGGATGAGCAGTTCTTC.

This clone has just a few counts. The genes are TRBV5-1 and TRBJ2-5; 8 bases agree with TRBD1. The germline CDR1 and CDR2 sequences are SGHRS and YFSETQ. This CDR3 region has 14 residues. The V segment lost 4 bases and the J segment 3 bases; nucleotides outside the gene matches: 5. CDR3 nucleotides: TGCGCCAGCAGCACCTCGGGACAGGAAGAGACCCAGTACTTC. This gives the protein CASSTSGQEETQYF.

This clone occurred a few times. The chain recombines TRBV18 with TRBJ1-5; D may be TRBD1 (6 bases). Germline CDR1 KGHSH, CDR2 LQKENI. Deletions cut 2 bases from V and 4 bases from J, with 6 bases between. This CDR3 is 13 amino acids long. The CDR3 DNA is TGTGCCAGCTCACCAGGACAGAATCAGCCCCAGCATTTT. It codes for CASSPGQNQPQHF. The variable domain in full, completed from reference TRBV18 and TRBJ1-5, reads NAGVMQNPRHLVRRRGQEARLRCSPMKGHSHVYWYRQLPEEGLKFMVYLQKENIIDESGMPKERFSAEFPKEGPSILRIQQVVRGDSAAYFCASSPGQNQPQHFGDGTRLSIL.

V and J are TRBV19 and TRBJ2-3, with D possibly matching TRBD2 (6 bases). The CDR3 is 15 amino acids. The V end lost 8 bases, the J end lost 3 bases, and 18 bases lay between the germline ends. Germline CDR1 reads LNHDA; CDR2 reads SQIVND (reference sequence). Here the CDR3 reads CASGLVAGITDTQYF. CDR3 nucleotides: TGTGCCAGTGGACTTGTTGCGGGGATAACAGATACGCAGTATTTT.

This rearrangement joins TRBV18 to TRBJ1-2, with 7 bases identical to TRBD1. This CDR3 is 14 amino acids long. V shed 2 bases, J shed 2 bases, and the junction held 2 bases outside the gene matches. Germline V CDR1 and CDR2: KGHSH, LQKENI. Here the CDR3 DNA reads TGTGCCAGCTCACCAGACAGGGACAACTATGGCTACACCTTC. As protein: CASSPDRDNYGYTF.

The CDR3 loop reads CASSVSAGARSYTF. In nucleotides, the CDR3 is TGTGCCAGCAGCGTTTCGGCAGGGGCGAGGAGCTACACCTTC. The genes are TRBV9 and TRBJ1-2, with a weak D call TRBD1 (6 bases). V was shortened by 2 bases and J by 9 bases, with 17 bases between the two germline ends. Looked up from germline, CDR1 is SGDLS and CDR2 is YYNGEE. The CDR3 consists of 14 residues.

V is TRBV5-1 and J is TRBJ1-6, with D hard to call. CDR3 size: 15 residues. Germline V gene sequence: CDR1 SGHRS, CDR2 YFSETQ. Trimming stripped 0 bases from V and 6 bases from J, with 10 bases between. CDR3 nucleotides: TGCGCCAGCAGCTTGGAGACATACGGTAATTCACCCCTCCACTTT. Translating it yields CASSLETYGNSPLHF. Filled out from reference TRBV5-1 and TRBJ1-6, the complete variable domain reads KAGVTQTPRYLIKTRGQQVTLSCSPISGHRSVSWYQQTPGQGLQFLFEYFSETQRNKGNFPGRFSGRQFSNSRSEMNVSTLELGDSALYLCASSLETYGNSPLHFGNGTRLTVT.

The chain couples TRBV6-1 to TRBJ1-5; 10 bases align to TRBD1. With V trimmed by 6 bases and J by 6 bases, 8 bases remained unmatched. The CDR3 spans 15 residues. Germline V lookup: CDR1 MNHNS, CDR2 SASEGT. DNA of the CDR3: TGTGCCAGCAGCCTCAGACAGGGGGCGAGTCAGCCCCAGCATTTT. Residues: CASSLRQGASQPQHF.

This sequence joins TRBV6-5 and TRBJ1-2; TRBD1 might be the D (5 bases). Germline CDR1 MNHEY, CDR2 SVGAGI. CDR3 length: 13 residues. V was clipped by 2 bases and J by 8 bases, with 12 bases between them. The DNA for the CDR3 is TGTGCCAGCAGTTACCGGGGGTTTGGGGGCTACACCTTC. Residues: CASSYRGFGGYTF.

The rearrangement links TRBV7-2 to TRBJ2-1, with a tentative D call TRBD2 (5 bases). Trimming left V 3 bases short and J 1 base short, with 16 bases between. Germline CDR1 SGHTA, CDR2 FQGNSA. The CDR3 is 17 residues long. DNA of the CDR3: TGTGCCAGCAGCTTTAGGACCGGGGTGAGTTCCTACAATGAGCAGTTCTTC. Protein product: CASSFRTGVSSYNEQFF. Full variable domain (remainder filled in from reference TRBV7-2 and TRBJ2-1): GAGVSQSPSNKVTEKGKDVELRCDPISGHTALYWYRQSLGQGLEFLIYFQGNSAPDKSGLPSDRFSAERTGGSVSTLTIQRTQQEDSAVYLCASSFRTGVSSYNEQFFGPGTRLTVL.

The chain combines TRBV7-8 with TRBJ2-5, with D possibly being TRBD2 (6 bases). This CDR3 spans 15 amino acids. Trimming removed 8 bases at V and 2 bases at J, with 18 bases between. The germline V gene encodes CDR1 SGHVS and CDR2 FQNEAQ. The CDR3 loop is CASSNPGEGQETQYF. DNA of the CDR3: TGTGCCAGCTCAAACCCGGGAGAGGGGCAAGAGACCCAGTACTTC. The full variable domain, its missing parts supplied by reference TRBV7-8 and TRBJ2-5, is GAGVSQSPRYKVAKRGQDVALRCDPISGHVSLFWYQQALGQGPEFLTYFQNEAQLDKSGLPSDRFFAERPEGSVSTLKIQRTQQEDSAVYLCASSNPGEGQETQYFGPGTRLLVL.

The V call is TRBV19, the J call TRBJ2-7, with TRBD2 matching 13 bases. V lost 4 bases to trimming and J lost 2 bases; unmatched junction nucleotides: 8. The CDR3 contains 17 residues. CDR1 and CDR2 (germline): LNHDA, SQIVND (reference sequence). CDR3: CASSKTGLAGRTYEQYF. The CDR3 nucleotides read TGTGCCAGTAGTAAGACGGGACTAGCGGGAAGGACCTACGAGCAGTACTTC.

This chain connects TRBV5-4 to TRBJ1-2; D may be TRBD1 (6 bases). Trimming took 4 bases from V and 6 from J, leaving 13 bases between them. The CDR3 length is 13 residues. CDR1 SGHNT and CDR2 YYREEE come from the germline V gene (reference sequence). The CDR3 DNA sequence: TGTGCCAGCAGCCCCACCCCAGGGGATGGCTACACCTTC. Protein sequence: CASSPTPGDGYTF.

This chain connects TRBV12-5 to TRBJ2-1; 15 bases line up with TRBD2. J gave up 0 bases and V 1 base, and 7 bases lay outside the gene matches. The CDR3 covers 20 residues. Germline V CDR1 and CDR2: LGHNT, FRNRAP. Here the CDR3 DNA reads TGTGCTAGTGGTTTGGAACCGGGACTAGCGGGAGGTCGCTCCTACAATGAGCAGTTCTTC. Residues: CASGLEPGLAGGRSYNEQFF.

The chain combines TRBV5-6 with TRBJ1-3, with a weak D call TRBD1 (5 bases). Trimming took off 0 bases at V and 3 bases at J, with 10 bases between the two ends. Germline values: CDR1 SGHDT, CDR2 YYEEEE. CDR3 length: 15 amino acids. DNA for the CDR3: TGTGCCAGCAGCTTGGGACAGCGTAATGGAAACACCATATATTTT. This codes for CASSLGQRNGNTIYF.

This sequence joins TRBV7-2 and TRBJ2-3; 8 nucleotides agree with TRBD1. CDR1 and CDR2 (germline): SGHTA, FQGNSA. CDR3 length: 14 residues. The J segment lost 3 bases and the V segment lost 1 base, leaving 0 bases of the junction unmatched. The CDR3 protein is CASSLGQGTDTQYF. CDR3 bases: TGTGCCAGCAGCTTAGGACAGGGGACAGATACGCAGTATTTT.

The genes are TRBV7-9 and TRBJ1-4; no clear D. Germline assignment: CDR1 SEHNR and CDR2 FQNEAQ (reference sequence). V was shortened by 5 bases and J by 1 base, with 14 bases between the two germline ends. This CDR3 spans 16 amino acids. CDR3 amino acids: CASSPGEGGTNEKLFF. In nucleotides, the CDR3 is TGTGCCAGCAGCCCCGGGGAGGGCGGAACTAATGAAAAACTGTTTTTT.

There are a few counts of this clone. This sequence joins TRBV11-3 and TRBJ2-1, with TRBD2 as a possible D gene (6 bases). CDR3 length: 15 amino acids. V was clipped by 5 bases and J by 4 bases, with 15 bases between them. CDR1 and CDR2 from the germline V gene are SGHNT and YENEEA. CDR3: CASSPFGSGYNEQFF. The CDR3 region has the DNA TGTGCCAGCAGCCCCTTCGGTAGCGGTTACAATGAGCAGTTCTTC.

V gene TRBV28 combines with J gene TRBJ1-4; 8 nucleotides line up with TRBD1. This CDR3 has 16 residues. In germline, CDR1 is MDHEN, CDR2 SYDVKM. V trimming: 5 bases; J trimming: 0 bases; junction bases outside the gene matches: 5. The CDR3 spells CASSGQGLATNEKLFF. CDR3 bases: TGTGCCAGCAGTGGACAGGGCCTTGCAACTAATGAAAAACTGTTTTTT.

This clone was counted between two and nine times. V and J are TRBV4-3 and TRBJ1-4, with D perhaps TRBD1 (5 bases). Trimming left V 0 bases short and J 0 bases short, with 14 bases between. In germline, CDR1 is LGHNA, CDR2 YSLEER. This CDR3 spans 18 amino acids. CDR3 coding DNA: TGCGCCAGCAGCCAAGATCGGTCCAGGGCAGCAACTAATGAAAAACTGTTTTTT. Encoded protein: CASSQDRSRAATNEKLFF.